A single sample gave rise to the 13 T cell receptor beta chains below, sequenced in a study of shared clonotypes between healthy human individuals. The table came from immunoSEQ multiplex PCR; TCRdb's copy has only in-frame clones and leaves some out. The top ten clones hold around 0.4% of a sample with 2.3 million or so clones, roughly 93% of them seen once. The sequenced sample consisted of naive CD4+ T cells from PBMCs. Stated subset: CD45RA+ positively selected. These receptor sequences come from a man between 18 and 35 years old in good health. Some clones in this sample may be carry-over from other donors' samples.

This rearrangement joins TRBV2 to TRBJ2-1, with D possibly TRBD2 on 6 matching bases. This CDR3 has 16 residues. From germline, CDR1 is SNHLY and CDR2 FYNNEI. V was pared by 6 bases and J by 4 bases, with 19 bases between. CDR3 sequence: CASREPDGSTYNEQFF. The CDR3, as DNA: TGTGCCAGCAGGGAGCCAGACGGGAGCACTTACAATGAGCAGTTCTTC.

Here the CDR3 DNA reads TGCGCCAGCAGTGAGTCTCCTAGCGGGAGCTTGGACGAGCAGTACTTC. Translation gives CASSESPSGSLDEQYF. The chain joins TRBV10-1 to TRBJ2-7; 10 positions agree with TRBD2. Per germline, CDR1 WNHNN and CDR2 SYGVQD (reference sequence). After removal of 0 bases from V and 5 bases from J, the junction contained 7 bases not matched to a gene. The CDR3 totals 16 residues.

In the case of this clone: In the same sample, other DNA sequences code for this CDR3. This sequence joins TRBV5-1 and TRBJ1-1; weak D call: TRBD1 (6 bases). The germline CDR1 and CDR2 sequences are SGHRS and YFSETQ. CDR3 length: 14 residues. Trimming shortened V by 4 bases and J by 0 bases, and 10 bases separated the two germline ends. CDR3 bases: TGCGCCAGCAGCCGGCAGGGGATGAACACTGAAGCTTTCTTT. Translated, it gives CASSRQGMNTEAFF.

V and J are TRBV6-6 and TRBJ2-1, with unresolved D. Germline V lookup: CDR1 MNHNY, CDR2 SVGAGI (reference sequence). The V and J ends lost 0 bases and 0 bases respectively, with 6 bases between them. The CDR3 totals 15 residues. The CDR3 is CASSYSLNSYNEQFF. The CDR3 DNA is TGTGCCAGCAGTTACTCACTCAACTCCTACAATGAGCAGTTCTTC.

This sequence joins TRBV5-6 and TRBJ1-2; TRBD1 might be the D (5 bases). The CDR3 contains 15 residues. Germline assignment: CDR1 SGHDT and CDR2 YYEEEE. V was cut by 1 base and J by 2 bases, with 12 bases left in between. CDR3 sequence: CASSLYARVNYGYTF. The CDR3 DNA follows: TGTGCCAGCAGCTTGTACGCCAGGGTGAACTATGGCTACACCTTC.

V is TRBV28 and J is TRBJ1-3; D uncertain. Between the trimmed V and J ends, which lost 8 bases and 0 bases, there was a span of 17 bases. CDR1 MDHEN and CDR2 SYDVKM come from the germline V gene. The CDR3 has 16 residues. CDR3 nucleotide sequence: TGTGCCAGCCGAGGTTTTGACCGTAGCTCTGGAAACACCATATATTTT. It yields the protein CASRGFDRSSGNTIYF.

The chain joins TRBV4-1 to TRBJ2-2; D is uncertain. CDR3 length: 14 residues. Between the trimmed V and J ends, which lost 1 base and 2 bases, there was a span of 5 bases. CDR1 and CDR2 (germline): MGHRA, YSYEKL. In nucleotides, the CDR3 is TGCGCCAGCAGCCAAGTTTTCAACACCGGGGAGCTGTTTTTT. It is translated as CASSQVFNTGELFF.

This clone was seen a few times. CDR3 residues: CASSAMYRGAEAFF. CDR3 nucleotides: TGTGCCAGCAGCGCCATGTACAGGGGTGCTGAAGCTTTCTTT. The rearrangement joins TRBV9 to TRBJ1-1; 7 bases fit TRBD1. CDR3 size: 14 residues. Germline loops: CDR1 SGDLS, CDR2 YYNGEE. V was pared by 3 bases and J by 6 bases, with 8 bases of the junction left unmatched. Combining the CDR3 with reference TRBV9 and TRBJ1-1 gives the whole variable domain DSGVTQTPKHLITATGQRVTLRCSPRSGDLSVYWYQQSLDQGLQFLIQYYNGEERAKGNILERFSAQQFPDLHSELNLSSLELGDSALYFCASSAMYRGAEAFFGQGTRLTVV.

The rearrangement uses TRBV11-3 and TRBJ2-1, with TRBD2 as a possible D gene (6 bases). Germline CDR1 is SGHNT and CDR2 is YENEEA. The CDR3 has 15 amino acids. V lost 5 bases and J lost 5, with 16 bases in between. The CDR3 DNA is TGTGCCAGCAGCCCAGGGACTTTCCGTGACAATGAGCAGTTCTTC. Protein: CASSPGTFRDNEQFF.

The chain carries TRBV9 and TRBJ2-3, with D possibly matching TRBD2 (6 bases). There are 15 residues in the CDR3. The germline V gene encodes CDR1 SGDLS and CDR2 YYNGEE. The V gene lost 0 bases and the J gene lost 5 bases, with 13 bases spanning the gap. CDR3 protein: CASSVDGGSGDTQYF. CDR3 DNA: TGTGCCAGCAGCGTAGATGGAGGGAGTGGAGATACGCAGTATTTT.

The CDR3 sequence: CASSRQGTLLTDTQYF. The CDR3 nucleotides read TGTGCCAGTAGTCGCCAAGGGACTCTCCTAACAGATACGCAGTATTTT. The V call is TRBV19, the J call TRBJ2-3; TRBD2 is a possible D gene (6 bases). V lost 5 bases, J lost 3 bases, and 18 bases lay in between. Germline CDR1 and CDR2: LNHDA and SQIVND (reference sequence). The CDR3 spans 16 residues.

This clone was seen once. The chain links TRBV4-2 to TRBJ2-7; weak D call: TRBD1 (6 bases). The CDR3 has 14 amino acids. Trimming took off 2 bases at V and 0 bases at J, with 8 bases between the two ends. Germline assignment: CDR1 LGHNA and CDR2 YNFKEQ. The CDR3 nucleotides are TGTGCCAGCAGCCAAAGACAGGACTCCTACGAGCAGTACTTC. Encoded protein: CASSQRQDSYEQYF.

The V gene is TRBV28, the J gene TRBJ2-3, with 7 bases fitting TRBD2. Trimming took 5 bases from V and 5 from J; bases not matched to a gene: 7. The CDR3 is 14 residues long. CDR1 and CDR2 (germline): MDHEN, SYDVKM. The CDR3: CASSPTLAGDTQYF. CDR3 coding DNA: TGTGCCAGCAGTCCAACCTTAGCGGGAGATACGCAGTATTTT.